The 10 T cell receptor beta chains given below trace back to one sample, sequenced in a study of T cells in Graves' hyperthyroidism and ophthalmopathy. Amplified TCR beta CDR3 regions came from RNA transcripts. A set of HTBI primers served as the primers for a first-round RT-PCR of the TCR CDR3. One entry per CDR3 protein results from TCRdb running MiXCR on the multiplex PCR reads. This sample has about 840,000 distinct CDR3 sequences, with roughly 40% found just once. The specimen was blood. These receptors came from a man in his late teens or twenties with Graves' hyperthyroidism.

This clonotype was counted ten times or more. V and J are TRBV24-1 and TRBJ2-5, with TRBD2 as a possible D gene (6 bases). Trimming left V 3 bases short and J 7 bases short, with 17 bases between. This CDR3 is built from 15 residues. The germline gives CDR1 KGHDR, CDR2 SFDVKD. The CDR3 loop is CATSDPRRAEGTQYF. The CDR3 nucleotides are TGTGCCACCAGTGATCCTCGGAGGGCGGAGGGGACCCAGTACTTC.

A few counts support this clonotype. The chain recombines TRBV6-6 with TRBJ1-4; D gene uncertain. V dropped 8 bases and J dropped 0 bases, with 7 bases sitting between them. The CDR3 is made up of 13 amino acids. Germline V gene data show CDR1 as MNHNY and CDR2 as SVGAGI (reference sequence). The CDR3 DNA reads TGTGCCAGCGAAAGATCAACTAATGAAAAACTGTTTTTT. It specifies CASERSTNEKLFF.

V gene TRBV2 combines with J gene TRBJ2-2; no reliable D call. The germline V gene has CDR1 SNHLY and CDR2 FYNNEI. Trimming removed 5 bases from V and 7 bases from J, with 14 bases in between. The CDR3 totals 14 residues. CDR3 in DNA: TGTGCCAGCAGTCTTAGCCCTGGGGTCGGGGAGCTGTTTTTT. Translating gives CASSLSPGVGELFF.

This clonotype was detected many times. This sequence joins TRBV29-1 and TRBJ2-2; no firm D call. The germline V and J ends were trimmed by 3 bases and 1 base, with 6 bases remaining between them. Germline CDR1 SQVTM, CDR2 ANQGSEA. CDR3 length: 13 residues. For the CDR3, the DNA is TGCAGCGTTGAGTGGCAGAACACCGGGGAGCTGTTTTTT. Its protein product is CSVEWQNTGELFF.

This clonotype has ten or more counts. The rearrangement uses TRBV7-2 and TRBJ2-7; 7 nucleotides align to TRBD1. The V gene's germline CDR1 is SGHTA and CDR2 FQGNSA. The CDR3 length is 15 residues. The junction had 6 bases not matched to a gene; V was cut back by 2 bases and J by 2 bases. CDR3 sequence: CASSLHGTAAYEQYF. DNA of the CDR3: TGTGCCAGCAGCTTACATGGGACAGCAGCCTACGAGCAGTACTTC.

The chain joins TRBV6-1 to TRBJ2-7, with 10 bases aligning to TRBD1. J was trimmed by 6 bases and V by 5 bases; bases with no gene match: 10. Germline V gene data show CDR1 as MNHNS and CDR2 as SASEGT. This CDR3 has 15 amino acids. The CDR3 spells CASSYSDRGLSEQYF. CDR3 DNA sequence: TGTGCCAGCAGTTACTCTGACAGGGGGCTAAGCGAGCAGTACTTC.

This clonotype was seen more than once but under ten times. This sequence joins TRBV7-9 and TRBJ2-5; D gene ambiguous. CDR3 length equals 13 residues. Trimming cost V 8 bases and J 3 bases, with 13 bases left between them. Germline V gene sequence: CDR1 SEHNR, CDR2 FQNEAQ (reference sequence). CDR3 DNA sequence: TGTGCCAGCTCACCGACTGGTAAAGAGACCCAGTACTTC. This sequence encodes CASSPTGKETQYF.

On this clonotype: A much larger clone lies a single base off, so this may be a read error. The V call is TRBV10-1, the J call TRBJ2-5; TRBD1 matches 7 bases. Trimming at V came to 0 bases and at J to 3 bases, leaving 1 base not matched to a gene. This CDR3 is 14 amino acids long. Germline loops: CDR1 WNHNN, CDR2 SYGVQD (reference sequence). The CDR3 DNA is TGCGCCAGCAGTGAGTCGGGACAGAAAGAGACCCAGTACTTC. Residues: CASSESGQKETQYF.

This clonotype was seen at least ten times. This chain connects TRBV25-1 to TRBJ1-4; a possible D gene is TRBD1 (5 bases). Germline assignment: CDR1 MGHDK and CDR2 SYGVNS. V gave up 4 bases and J gave up 5 bases, with 8 bases separating them. CDR3 length equals 13 residues. In nucleotides, the CDR3 is TGTGCCAGCAGTGGACAGATGAATGAAAAACTGTTTTTT. Amino acids: CASSGQMNEKLFF. Full variable domain (missing parts from reference TRBV25-1 and TRBJ1-4): EADIYQTPRYLVIGTGKKITLECSQTMGHDKMYWYQQDPGMELHLIHYSYGVNSTEKGDLSSESTVSRIRTEHFPLTLESARPSHTSQYLCASSGQMNEKLFFGSGTQLSVL.

The chain is built from TRBV7-2 and TRBJ2-5; D possibly corresponds to TRBD2 (5 bases). There are 18 residues in the CDR3. The germline gives CDR1 SGHTA, CDR2 FQGNSA. Trimming cost V 5 bases and J 1 base, with 23 bases left between them. The CDR3 protein is CASSNGRLKGPPQETQYF. The CDR3 DNA reads TGTGCCAGCAGCAACGGCAGACTAAAGGGCCCCCCCCAAGAGACCCAGTACTTC. The variable domain in full, with the rest retrieved from reference TRBV7-2 and TRBJ2-5, is GAGVSQSPSNKVTEKGKDVELRCDPISGHTALYWYRQSLGQGLEFLIYFQGNSAPDKSGLPSDRFSAERTGGSVSTLTIQRTQQEDSAVYLCASSNGRLKGPPQETQYFGPGTRLLVL.